The next 5 T cell receptor beta chains were all read from a single sample in a study of technical replicates of blood from a handful of donors. Generated by immunoSEQ multiplex PCR, the TCRdb table keeps only in-frame clones and is missing some. The data hold roughly 87,000 clones, with 91% observed a single time. The sequencing input was T cells isolated from PBMCs. The receptors here all came from a human donor in good health.

The chain is built from TRBV2 and TRBJ1-5; D perhaps matches TRBD1 (6 bases). Trimming took off 6 bases at V and 3 bases at J, with 9 bases between the two ends. The CDR3 is 13 amino acids. Germline values: CDR1 SNHLY, CDR2 FYNNEI. CDR3 sequence: CASRQGPNQPQHF. The CDR3 DNA reads TGTGCCAGCAGACAGGGCCCCAATCAGCCCCAGCATTTT.

The chain has TRBV27 and TRBJ2-5; TRBD2 might be the D (5 bases). CDR1 is MNHEY and CDR2 is SMNVEV in the germline V gene (reference sequence). The CDR3 length is 14 residues. Trimming left V 8 bases short and J 3 bases short, with 16 bases between. The CDR3 region is CASQRIGLKETQYF. CDR3 DNA sequence: TGTGCCAGCCAACGTATAGGACTCAAAGAGACCCAGTACTTC.

The genes are TRBV9 and TRBJ2-1; the D gene is possibly TRBD1 (6 bases). V was shortened by 3 bases and J by 0 bases, with 13 bases between the two germline ends. This CDR3 is 16 amino acids long. Germline V gives CDR1 SGDLS, CDR2 YYNGEE. The CDR3 protein is CASSAMTGPSYNEQFF. The CDR3 nucleotides read TGTGCCAGCAGCGCAATGACAGGCCCCTCCTACAATGAGCAGTTCTTC.

This clone was seen a single time. CDR3 DNA sequence: TGTGCCAGCAGCTTAGGGTCAGGGGACAGAGACTATGGCTACACCTTC. Encoded protein: CASSLGSGDRDYGYTF. The chain carries TRBV11-3 and TRBJ1-2; TRBD1 matches at 7 bases. Germline CDR1 and CDR2: SGHNT and YENEEA. There are 16 residues in the CDR3. The V and J ends lost 1 base and 3 bases, in that order; junction bases with no gene match: 8.

This chain connects TRBV5-6 to TRBJ2-7; D might be TRBD2 (6 bases). CDR1 is SGHDT and CDR2 is YYEEEE in the germline V gene. CDR3 length: 13 amino acids. Trimming cost V 4 bases and J 0 bases, with 8 bases left between them. CDR3 protein: CASSRESSYEQYF. DNA of the CDR3: TGTGCCAGCAGCCGGGAGAGCTCCTACGAGCAGTACTTC.